A single sample is the source of the 15 T cell receptor beta chains below, sequenced in a study of blood T cell repertoires in COVID-19. Sequencing was performed with immunoSEQ multiplex PCR; in TCRdb, only in-frame clones are kept and a portion is missing. Among some 100,000 clones listed, 86% were seen once. The sequencing sample was made of peripheral blood. The origin of the receptors is a man in his fifties with acute or convalescent COVID-19.

The V and J genes are TRBV2 and TRBJ1-1; 11 nucleotides agree with TRBD1. The CDR3 spans 14 residues. The germline V gene has CDR1 SNHLY and CDR2 FYNNEI. J gave up 6 bases and V 7 bases, and 7 bases lay outside the gene matches. The CDR3 DNA sequence: TGTGCCAGCAAGCAGGACAGGGGGCCCTCTGAAGCTTTCTTT. As protein: CASKQDRGPSEAFF.

The CDR3: CASRLEGVTEAFF. The CDR3 bases are TGTGCCAGCAGGCTCGAGGGGGTCACTGAAGCTTTCTTT. The V and J genes are TRBV12-3 or TRBV12-4 and TRBJ1-1, with D maybe TRBD1 (6 bases). V lost 6 bases, J lost 4 bases, and 12 bases lay in between. The CDR3 covers 13 residues.

The chain recombines TRBV27 with TRBJ2-3; D is perhaps TRBD2 (6 bases). Trimming took off 3 bases at V and 2 bases at J, with 12 bases between the two ends. This CDR3 has 15 residues. Germline lookup yields CDR1 MNHEY and CDR2 SMNVEV (reference sequence). CDR3 in DNA: TGTGCCAGCAGTTTTTTGGGACTCACCACAGATACGCAGTATTTT. Translated: CASSFLGLTTDTQYF.

V and J are TRBV9 and TRBJ1-1; D is perhaps TRBD1 (6 bases). This CDR3 is 14 amino acids long. Germline V gene data show CDR1 as SGDLS and CDR2 as YYNGEE. Trimming pared 0 bases from V and 4 bases from J, leaving 10 bases between. This chain's CDR3 is CASSVDRVATEAFF. CDR3 sequence (DNA): TGTGCCAGCAGCGTAGACAGGGTGGCCACTGAAGCTTTCTTT.

In this sample, this clone turned up a few times. V gene TRBV7-9 combines with J gene TRBJ2-1, with a weak D call TRBD2 (6 bases). Trimming removed 5 bases at V and 5 bases at J, with 16 bases between. CDR1 SEHNR and CDR2 FQNEAQ come from the germline V gene (reference sequence). The CDR3 has 15 amino acids. DNA of the CDR3: TGTGCCAGCAGCAAGACTAGTATGAAGAACAATGAGCAGTTCTTC. It specifies CASSKTSMKNNEQFF.

CDR3 in amino acids: CASSSGTSSREQYF. The CDR3 nucleotides read TGTGCCAGCAGCAGTGGGACTAGCTCGCGCGAGCAGTACTTC. The rearrangement joins TRBV7-9 to TRBJ2-7; 9 nucleotides align to TRBD2. Germline CDR1 SEHNR, CDR2 FQNEAQ (reference sequence). The CDR3 has 14 residues. The trim removed 5 bases at V and 6 bases at J, leaving 8 bases unmatched.

This chain connects TRBV2 to TRBJ2-1, with 10 bases fitting TRBD1. Germline trimming cut 4 bases from V and 9 bases from J; bases unmatched to any gene: 6. The CDR3 contains 14 residues. Germline loops: CDR1 SNHLY, CDR2 FYNNEI. This chain's CDR3 is CASSGGQGVGEQFF. The DNA for the CDR3 is TGTGCCAGCAGTGGTGGACAGGGGGTCGGTGAGCAGTTCTTC.

The J gene is TRBJ1-5, the V gene TRBV18; D possibly corresponds to TRBD1 (5 bases). Germline values: CDR1 KGHSH, CDR2 LQKENI. V was shortened by 2 bases and J by 1 base, with 6 bases between the two germline ends. The CDR3 contains 14 residues. The CDR3 bases are TGTGCCAGCTCACCAGGGGCAAGCAATCAGCCCCAGCATTTT. Translating gives CASSPGASNQPQHF.

This chain uses TRBV5-4 with TRBJ2-1, with TRBD2 matching over 8 bases. The V and J ends lost 5 bases and 9 bases, in that order; junction bases with no gene match: 10. The CDR3 loop spans 14 amino acids. Germline-derived CDR1 and CDR2 are SGHNT and YYREEE (reference sequence). The CDR3 region has the DNA TGTGCCAGCAGTTGGTCGGGAGGGAACATTGAGCAGTTCTTC. Its protein is CASSWSGGNIEQFF.

The chain has TRBV4-1 and TRBJ2-1, with D maybe TRBD1 (5 bases). Trimming cost V 3 bases and J 14 bases, with 17 bases left between them. The CDR3 is 13 amino acids. The germline CDR1 and CDR2 sequences are MGHRA and YSYEKL. The CDR3, as DNA: TGCGCCAGCAGCCACCCCCAGGGCCCTCAGGAGTTCTTC. Its translation is CASSHPQGPQEFF.

The chain carries TRBV19 and TRBJ1-2, with TRBD1 identical over 9 bases. Germline CDR1 LNHDA, CDR2 SQIVND (reference sequence). The ends lost 0 bases at V and 2 bases at J; junction bases unmatched: 7. The CDR3 runs to 17 residues. CDR3 residues: CASSIEQGAVENYGYTF. The CDR3 DNA reads as TGTGCCAGTAGTATAGAACAGGGGGCGGTTGAAAACTATGGCTACACCTTC.

The genes are TRBV24-1 and TRBJ2-2; 11 bases are shared with TRBD1. With V trimmed by 1 base and J by 5 bases, 5 bases remained unmatched. Germline V gene sequence: CDR1 KGHDR, CDR2 SFDVKD. The CDR3 covers 17 residues. The CDR3 here is CATSDFGQGALTGELFF. The CDR3, as DNA: TGTGCCACCAGTGATTTCGGACAGGGGGCGCTGACCGGGGAGCTGTTTTTT.

The chain combines TRBV28 with TRBJ1-1, with D tentatively TRBD1 (6 bases). Between the trimmed V and J ends, which lost 10 bases and 7 bases, there was a span of 25 bases. The CDR3 runs to 15 residues. The germline gives CDR1 MDHEN, CDR2 SYDVKM. The CDR3 protein is CATSTRQERNLEAFF. DNA for the CDR3: TGTGCCACCTCCACTCGACAGGAACGGAACCTTGAAGCTTTCTTT.

The chain couples TRBV30 to TRBJ2-7; 8 bases line up with TRBD1. Germline V gives CDR1 GTSNPN, CDR2 SVGIG (reference sequence). The CDR3 is made up of 13 amino acids. The trim removed 8 bases at V and 1 base at J, leaving 7 bases unmatched. The CDR3 DNA reads as TGTGCCGCGGACAGGGTACGGTCCTACGAGCAGTACTTC. This codes for CAADRVRSYEQYF.

The chain combines TRBV7-2 with TRBJ2-5, with 13 bases lining up with TRBD2. There are 18 residues in the CDR3. V lost 3 bases, J lost 4 bases, and 11 bases stayed unmatched. CDR1 SGHTA and CDR2 FQGNSA come from the germline V gene. The CDR3 region has the DNA TGTGCCAGCAGCTTTCGACTAGCGGGAGGACGTGGGCGAGAGACCCAGTACTTC. It encodes CASSFRLAGGRGRETQYF.